Listed below are T cell receptor beta chains from one sample, sequenced in a study of Graves' ophthalmopathy and Graves' hyperthyroidism. TCRdb independently ran MiXCR on the multiplex PCR reads; one entry per CDR3 protein. The table records about 400,000 distinct CDR3 sequences, 15% to 20% of them present only once. The sample taken for sequencing was peripheral blood. The receptor source for this set is a woman in her late teens or twenties with Graves' ophthalmopathy. CDR3s include the opening cysteine and the closing phenylalanine or tryptophan. A D gene is named only where the DNA matches it firmly. Some rows mark clone size as missing; the rest say once, few, many or name a class of expanded clone.

DNA	CDR3	J	size	V	D
TGTGCCAGCAGTGAGGTAGGAGACACCCAGGGATCGGCCCAGCATTTT	CASSEVGDTQGSAQHF	TRBJ1-5	many	TRBV28	-
TGCGCCAGCGCCTTGCGGGGATCCACAAACTACGAGCAGTACTTC	CASALRGSTNYEQYF	TRBJ2-7	many	TRBV10-2	-
TGTGCCAGCAGGCCCGGGGGGGCCCTCTCCTACGAGCAGTACTTC	CASRPGGALSYEQYF	TRBJ2-7	-	TRBV28	TRBD2
TGTGCCAGCAGTTACTCACGGACTGAGACCCAGTACTTC	CASSYSRTETQYF	TRBJ2-5	once	TRBV6-5	-
TGTGCCAGTAGTCCGACCGGGGGTGGAAACACCATATATTTT	CASSPTGGGNTIYF	TRBJ1-3	few	TRBV19	-
TGTGCCAGCAGTCCCAAAAGCTTGAACACTGAAGCTTTCTTT	CASSPKSLNTEAFF	TRBJ1-1	many	TRBV6-5	-
TGTGCCAGCAGTTACTCGTCGGCGGGAGTCGGAGAGACCCAGTACTTC	CASSYSSAGVGETQYF	TRBJ2-5	few	TRBV6-5	TRBD2
TGTGCCAGCAGTTACGAGGCAGGGGCGGACTATGGCTACACCTTC	CASSYEAGADYGYTF	TRBJ1-2	many	TRBV6-2/TRBV6-3	-
TGTGCCAGCAGTTTATGGACAGCCAAAGGTCAGCCCCAGCATTTT	CASSLWTAKGQPQHF	TRBJ1-5	many	TRBV28	-
TGTGCCACCACCCTTCCCCCGGGTCAGCCCCAGCATTTT	CATTLPPGQPQHF	TRBJ1-5	many	TRBV24-1	-
TGTGCCAGCAGTTCCCTGGACAGAGCCGTAAACACCATATATTTT	CASSSLDRAVNTIYF	TRBJ1-3	many	TRBV7-8	-
TGCAGTGCCGAGACAGGGGGCTGGCAGCCCCAGCATTTT	CSAETGGWQPQHF	TRBJ1-5	many	TRBV20-1	TRBD1
TGCAGTGCCCAGGACCCTCCGGAGCAGTACTTC	CSAQDPPEQYF	TRBJ2-7	many	TRBV20-1	-
TGTGCCAGCAGCCCCCCTGGAGGGGGCTGTTTTTTT	CASSPPGGGCFF	TRBJ2-2	many	TRBV11-3	-
TGTGCTAGTGGCATACAGGGGCTCGGTGAAGCTTTCTTT	CASGIQGLGEAFF	TRBJ1-1	few	TRBV12-5	TRBD1
TGTGCCAGCCTAGGCCGAGGAGAGAACACTGAAGCTTTCTTT	CASLGRGENTEAFF	TRBJ1-1	few	TRBV27	-
TGTGCCAGCAGTTTCTCTTTTACAGAGACCCAGTACTTC	CASSFSFTETQYF	TRBJ2-5	many	TRBV27	-
TGTGCCAGCAGTGAGAGCAGACAGAAAGAGACCCAGTACTTC	CASSESRQKETQYF	TRBJ2-5	many	TRBV2	-
TGTGCCAGCAGCTTTCCCTCTGCGCTACCGAACACCGGGGAGCTGTTTTTT	CASSFPSALPNTGELFF	TRBJ2-2	many	TRBV11-2	-
TGTGCCAGCAGAGCCGGGACAGGGAGTCCGATCGCTTTCTTT	CASRAGTGSPIAFF	TRBJ1-1	many	TRBV6-2/TRBV6-3	TRBD1
TGCAGTGCTAGAGAGGGGACTAGCGATTACGAGCAGTACTTC	CSAREGTSDYEQYF	TRBJ2-7	many	TRBV20-1	TRBD2
TGTGCCAGCATCGGGTCCCCCCAAGAGACCCAGTACTTC	CASIGSPQETQYF	TRBJ2-5	once	TRBV6-1	-
TGTGCCAGCAGTGTGAGGAGCGGAGAGACCCAGTACTTC	CASSVRSGETQYF	TRBJ2-5	many	TRBV25-1	-
TGTGCCAGCAGGCAAACAGGGGCCTACGAGCAGTACTTC	CASRQTGAYEQYF	TRBJ2-7	many	TRBV11-2	TRBD1
TGTGCCAGCAGCCCCGGGACGTACGAGCAGTACTTC	CASSPGTYEQYF	TRBJ2-7	many	TRBV7-2	-
TGTGCCAGCAGCGATTGGACTAGCGGGACCTACGAGCAGTACTTC	CASSDWTSGTYEQYF	TRBJ2-7	many	TRBV7-2	TRBD2
TGCAGCGTTGAAGGGGGACAGGAAGACTCGGGGGGCTACACCTTC	CSVEGGQEDSGGYTF	TRBJ1-2	many	TRBV29-1	TRBD1
TGTGCCAGCGCGCCCTTACTGATGGGGACAGTCTCTGGAAACACCATATATTTT	CASAPLLMGTVSGNTIYF	TRBJ1-3	many	TRBV12-3/TRBV12-4	TRBD1
TGTGCCAGCGGATACCAGGGGGCAGGCGAGACCCAGTACTTC	CASGYQGAGETQYF	TRBJ2-5	many	TRBV28	TRBD1
TGTGCCAGCAGCTTAGTTAAGGGGACTGAAGCTTTCTTT	CASSLVKGTEAFF	TRBJ1-1	many	TRBV11-2	-
TGTGCCAGCAGTGCAGAGACCGGGGGCTACGAGCAGTACTTC	CASSAETGGYEQYF	TRBJ2-7	many	TRBV2	-
TGTGCCACCAGCAGTGTAGAGATTGGGCTCACTGAAGCTTTCTTT	CATSSVEIGLTEAFF	TRBJ1-1	many	TRBV15	-
TGTGCCAGCAGACGCAGACAGTCCATGAACACTGAAGCTTTCTTT	CASRRRQSMNTEAFF	TRBJ1-1	many	TRBV6-5	-
TGTGCCAGCAGTACCGACCGGGACTGGCCGTCCTACGAGCAGTACTTC	CASSTDRDWPSYEQYF	TRBJ2-7	many	TRBV12-3/TRBV12-4	-
TGTGCCAGCAGCTTGTGGACGGGAGGGACGGGAGAGACCCAGTACTTC	CASSLWTGGTGETQYF	TRBJ2-5	many	TRBV7-9	TRBD2
TGTGCCACCAGCAAGAACAGATTGGAGTCCTACGAGCAGTACTTC	CATSKNRLESYEQYF	TRBJ2-7	many	TRBV15	-
TGTGCCAGCAGTTATGGGGTCGGTTCACCCCTCCACTTT	CASSYGVGSPLHF	TRBJ1-6	many	TRBV12-3/TRBV12-4	-
TGTGCCAGCAGCTTAGAAGAGGTCACCGGGGAGCTGTTTTTT	CASSLEEVTGELFF	TRBJ2-2	-	TRBV7-2	-
TGTGCCTGGAGTGTTCCCGAGACAACTGGTCACGAGCAGTACTTC	CAWSVPETTGHEQYF	TRBJ2-7	many	TRBV30	-
TGTGCCAGCAGCGCCGGACAGGGGGCAGAAGAGACCCAGTACTTC	CASSAGQGAEETQYF	TRBJ2-5	-	TRBV7-9	TRBD1
TGTGCCAGCAGTAGACACGTCTATGGCTACACCTTC	CASSRHVYGYTF	TRBJ1-2	few	TRBV2	-
TGTGCCCTAAGACAGAGCGGCTACGAGCAGTACTTC	CALRQSGYEQYF	TRBJ2-7	many	TRBV30	-
TGCAGTGCTCTCTCCCAGGCTTCCTACGAGCAGTACTTC	CSALSQASYEQYF	TRBJ2-7	few	TRBV20-1	-
TGTGCCAGCAGCTTAGCTACAGGGAACCCCGGGGAGCTGTTTTTT	CASSLATGNPGELFF	TRBJ2-2	many	TRBV7-6	-
TGTGCCAGCAGCCAGGGGACAGGGTTCCGATCCTACTACGAGCAGTACTTC	CASSQGTGFRSYYEQYF	TRBJ2-7	-	TRBV3-1	TRBD1
TGCAGTGCTAGAAACCCTAGCGGGACAAACTCCTACGAGCAGTACTTC	CSARNPSGTNSYEQYF	TRBJ2-7	many	TRBV20-1	TRBD2
TGTGCCTGGAGTGACCAGGGTGGGGGGCTGTTTTTT	CAWSDQGGGLFF	TRBJ2-2	many	TRBV30	-
TGTGCCAGTAGTTGGTTGCGGGGCGAGCAGTACTTC	CASSWLRGEQYF	TRBJ2-7	many	TRBV19	-
TGTGCCAGCAGTCACAGGGGGCTGTCCGGAAACACCATATATTTT	CASSHRGLSGNTIYF	TRBJ1-3	once	TRBV27	TRBD1
TGTGCCAGCAGCTTAGAAGGGGGCAACACCGGGGAGCTGTTTTTT	CASSLEGGNTGELFF	TRBJ2-2	many	TRBV11-2	TRBD1
TGTGCCAGCAGCCTACGGACAGGAAGATCGGCTGAAGCTTTCTTT	CASSLRTGRSAEAFF	TRBJ1-1	many	TRBV7-8	TRBD1
TGTGCCAGCGGGGTAGAGATACAAGAGACCCAGTACTTC	CASGVEIQETQYF	TRBJ2-5	-	TRBV6-1	-